The 29 T cell receptor beta chains presented below share a single source sample, sequenced in a study of early T cells in non-severe SARS-CoV-2 infection. Using its own MiXCR run on the 5' RACE reads, TCRdb lists one record per CDR3 protein. The table lists 70,000 or so distinct CDR3 sequences, roughly 9.1% of them singletons. The source was whole blood, collected at baseline. Receptors originate from an adult who was a healthcare worker with PCR-confirmed SARS-CoV-2 infection or an uninfected control (not recorded which).

There are many counts of this clonotype. The gene calls are TRBV6-4 and TRBJ2-1; D might be TRBD2 (5 bases). Germline CDR1 is MRHNA and CDR2 is SNTAGT. V gave up 3 bases and J gave up 9 bases, with 6 bases separating them. The CDR3 is made up of 11 amino acids. CDR3 sequence (DNA): TGTGCCAGCAGTGAACGGGGTGAGCAGTTCTTC. It specifies CASSERGEQFF.

This clonotype was recorded a few times. The chain joins TRBV20-1 to TRBJ1-1, with TRBD1 identical over 10 bases. The CDR3 extends over 14 amino acids. Germline V CDR1 and CDR2: DFQATT, SNEGSKA (reference sequence). With 6 bases clipped from V and 4 bases from J, the junction kept 8 bases outside the gene matches. CDR3 amino acids: CSAAWDRGFTEAFF. The CDR3 coding sequence is TGCAGTGCCGCCTGGGACAGGGGTTTCACTGAAGCTTTCTTT.

There are a few counts of this clonotype. V gene TRBV5-6 combines with J gene TRBJ1-1; D is unclear. V was trimmed by 0 bases and J by 3 bases, leaving 3 bases between them. The CDR3 is 12 residues long. Per germline, CDR1 SGHDT and CDR2 YYEEEE. The CDR3, as DNA: TGTGCCAGCAGCTTGGAATACACTGAAGCTTTCTTT. Residues: CASSLEYTEAFF.

In this sample, this clonotype turned up many times. This chain joins TRBV7-2 and TRBJ2-5, with 11 nucleotides matching TRBD2. Germline values: CDR1 SGHTA, CDR2 FQGNSA. J was trimmed by 2 bases and V by 0 bases; bases with no gene match: 14. The CDR3 consists of 20 residues. The CDR3 loop is CASSLALLASGGTIQETQYF. Here the CDR3 DNA reads TGTGCCAGCAGCTTAGCTCTGTTGGCTAGCGGGGGGACTATTCAAGAGACCCAGTACTTC.

This clonotype was observed a handful of times. The chain uses TRBV3-1 and TRBJ2-2; no reliable D call. V was clipped by 1 base and J by 1 base, with 7 bases between them. The CDR3 totals 15 residues. CDR1 is LGHDT, CDR2 YNNKEL, per germline (reference sequence). CDR3 region: CASSQGRGNTGELFF. CDR3 DNA: TGTGCCAGCAGCCAAGGCAGAGGGAACACCGGGGAGCTGTTTTTT.

This clonotype has only a few counts. This rearrangement joins TRBV6-2 or TRBV6-3 to TRBJ2-7; the D gene is possibly TRBD2 (6 bases). The CDR3 sequence is 14 residues long. Per germline, CDR1 MNHEY and CDR2 SVGEGT. Trimming removed 7 bases at V and 0 bases at J, with 13 bases between. The CDR3 loop reads CASNLGGASYEQYF. CDR3 sequence (DNA): TGTGCCAGCAATCTGGGCGGGGCCTCCTACGAGCAGTACTTC.

In its sample, this clonotype was seen many times. V and J are TRBV5-1 and TRBJ1-2; 10 nucleotides align to TRBD1. The trim removed 4 bases at V and 7 bases at J, leaving 7 bases unmatched. The CDR3 length is 14 residues. CDR1 SGHRS and CDR2 YFSETQ come from the germline V gene. CDR3 loop: CASSPPGQGIGYTF. CDR3 nucleotides: TGCGCCAGCAGCCCTCCGGGACAGGGGATTGGCTACACCTTC.

This clonotype was seen more than once but under ten times. The genes are TRBV4-1 and TRBJ1-5; D not resolved. The CDR3 extends over 14 amino acids. V shed 1 base and J shed 6 bases, with 10 bases lying between them. Germline V gene data show CDR1 as MGHRA and CDR2 as YSYEKL. In DNA, the CDR3 is TGCGCCAGCAGCCAAGCACGGTCTCTTCAGCCCCAGCATTTT. This translates into CASSQARSLQPQHF.

This clonotype was counted between two and nine times. The V gene is TRBV18, the J gene TRBJ2-7; D assignment may be TRBD1 or TRBD2 (5 bases each). CDR3 size: 16 residues. The germline V and J ends were trimmed by 5 bases and 7 bases, with 24 bases remaining between them. CDR1 and CDR2 from the germline V gene are KGHSH and LQKENI. The CDR3 nucleotides read TGTGCCAGCTCATCGGGAACAGGCGCTCCCAGCGGTGAGCAGTACTTC. Amino acids: CASSSGTGAPSGEQYF.

CDR3 DNA sequence: TGTGCCAGCAGCCAACGAGTGGCCACAGATACGCAGTATTTT. This sequence encodes CASSQRVATDTQYF. The chain recombines TRBV3-1 with TRBJ2-3; D unresolved. Trimming took off 2 bases at V and 2 bases at J, with 8 bases between the two ends. The CDR3 runs to 14 residues. Germline V gene data show CDR1 as LGHDT and CDR2 as YNNKEL (reference sequence).

The rearrangement links TRBV20-1 to TRBJ2-1, with 9 positions matching TRBD2. Trimming removed 5 bases from V and 0 bases from J; junction bases left unmatched: 2. The CDR3 is 14 residues long. The germline CDR1 and CDR2 sequences are DFQATT and SNEGSKA (reference sequence). The CDR3 DNA sequence: TGCAGTGCTCTAGCGGGGTTCTCCTACAATGAGCAGTTCTTC. It codes for CSALAGFSYNEQFF.

This clonotype was found a few times. The chain joins TRBV30 to TRBJ2-1, with D possibly matching TRBD1 (6 bases). Trimming stripped 8 bases from V and 6 bases from J, with 11 bases between. Per the germline V gene, CDR1 is GTSNPN and CDR2 is SVGIG (reference sequence). The CDR3 is 11 residues long. This CDR3 is CARTEGNEQFF. CDR3 DNA sequence: TGTGCCCGGACAGAGGGCAATGAGCAGTTCTTC.

CDR3 DNA: TGTGCCAGCGGGCCCGCTAGGCCGGGCAATGAGCAGTTCTTC. Protein sequence: CASGPARPGNEQFF. The chain employs TRBV7-9 and TRBJ2-1; D remains ambiguous. The germline V gene has CDR1 SEHNR and CDR2 FQNEAQ (reference sequence). V lost 8 bases and J lost 6, with 17 bases in between. The CDR3 runs 14 residues.

This clonotype was seen a handful of times. The chain has TRBV12-3 or TRBV12-4 and TRBJ1-1, with D possibly being TRBD1 (6 bases). This CDR3 is built from 14 residues. The ends were cut back, 3 bases at V and 1 base at J, with 9 bases in the middle. The CDR3 DNA reads TGTGCCAGCAGTTTCGGGACAACGAACACTGAAGCTTTCTTT. Protein product: CASSFGTTNTEAFF.

This clonotype was observed at least ten times. CDR3 nucleotide sequence: TGTGCCAGCAGCCCCAGACAGGGAGACACCGGGGAGCTGTTTTTT. It specifies CASSPRQGDTGELFF. The V and J genes are TRBV5-4 and TRBJ2-2, with 7 bases fitting TRBD1. This CDR3 has 15 residues. Germline V gene lookup returns CDR1 SGHNT and CDR2 YYREEE (reference sequence). J lost 3 bases, V lost 4 bases, and 6 bases had no gene match.

This clonotype was picked up a small number of times. The V call is TRBV19, the J call TRBJ2-7; D gene ambiguous. Germline CDR1 is LNHDA and CDR2 is SQIVND (reference sequence). The CDR3 is made up of 13 amino acids. Deletions cut 5 bases from V and 5 bases from J, with 13 bases between. CDR3 coding DNA: TGTGCCAGTAGTTTAAGTGAGCTGGACGAGCAGTACTTC. Protein: CASSLSELDEQYF.

At least ten counts were recorded for this clonotype. This chain connects TRBV19 to TRBJ2-3; D may correspond to TRBD1 or TRBD2 (5 bases each). Germline V gene data show CDR1 as LNHDA and CDR2 as SQIVND (reference sequence). The CDR3 length is 13 residues. V was clipped by 9 bases and J by 4 bases, with 14 bases between them. The CDR3 region has the DNA TGTGCCAGCAGTCCCGGGGCTCCAGATACGCAGTATTTT. Translation: CASSPGAPDTQYF. Full variable domain (outside the CDR3, taken from reference TRBV19 and TRBJ2-3): DGGITQSPKYLFRKEGQNVTLSCEQNLNHDAMYWYRQDPGQGLRLIYYSQIVNDFQKGDIAEGYSVSREKKESFPLTVTSAQKNPTAFYLCASSPGAPDTQYFGPGTRLTVL.

The chain is built from TRBV18 and TRBJ1-1; D uncertain. Germline loops: CDR1 KGHSH, CDR2 LQKENI. There are 14 residues in the CDR3. With 1 base removed from V and 3 bases from J, the gap between germline ends came to 9 bases. The CDR3: CASSPLELDTEAFF. In DNA form, the CDR3 reads TGTGCCAGCTCACCACTCGAACTGGACACTGAAGCTTTCTTT.

This clonotype was seen repeatedly, ten times or more. CDR3 residues: CASSPGDGRANVLTF. CDR3 coding DNA: TGTGCCAGCAGCCCCGGGGACGGGAGGGCCAACGTCCTGACTTTC. This chain links TRBV13 with TRBJ2-6, with D tentatively TRBD1 or TRBD2 (5 bases each). Trimming took off 5 bases at V and 5 bases at J, with 13 bases between the two ends. The CDR3 spans 15 residues. CDR1 is PRHDT, CDR2 FYEKMQ, per germline (reference sequence).

This clonotype was observed many times. This chain links TRBV4-3 with TRBJ2-7, with D possibly TRBD1 on 6 matching bases. Germline values: CDR1 LGHNA, CDR2 YSLEER. Trimming pared 4 bases from V and 6 bases from J, leaving 25 bases between. The CDR3 contains 17 residues. Here the CDR3 reads CASSPPPIRYRVREQYF. CDR3 sequence (DNA): TGCGCCAGCAGCCCCCCCCCAATCCGGTACAGGGTACGCGAGCAGTACTTC.

This clonotype showed up just a few times. The chain links TRBV9 to TRBJ2-3; a possible D gene is TRBD1 (5 bases). CDR1 and CDR2 (germline): SGDLS, YYNGEE. The CDR3 consists of 16 residues. V was shortened by 0 bases and J by 1 base, with 12 bases between the two germline ends. The CDR3, as DNA: TGTGCCAGCAGCGTAGGGGTAGGGGAAGGCACAGATACGCAGTATTTT. Its protein is CASSVGVGEGTDTQYF.

This clonotype was detected only a few times. This chain links TRBV7-2 with TRBJ2-7; TRBD1 is a possible D gene (6 bases). This CDR3 has 16 amino acids. Trimming pared 5 bases from V and 0 bases from J, leaving 17 bases between. Germline V gives CDR1 SGHTA, CDR2 FQGNSA. As DNA, the CDR3 is TGTGCCAGCAGCCCGGGACCGAGAGGGGGCTCCTACGAGCAGTACTTC. Amino acid sequence: CASSPGPRGGSYEQYF.

The gene calls are TRBV11-2 and TRBJ2-3; D may be TRBD2 (6 bases). The CDR3 has 15 amino acids. Between the trimmed V and J ends, which lost 5 bases and 1 base, there was a span of 13 bases. Per the germline V gene, CDR1 is SGHAT and CDR2 is FQNNGV. The DNA of the CDR3 is TGTGCCAGCAGCCGCCCCGGGGGAGGCACAGATACGCAGTATTTT. Protein product: CASSRPGGGTDTQYF. The variable domain in full, with the rest retrieved from reference TRBV11-2 and TRBJ2-3, is EAGVAQSPRYKIIEKRQSVAFWCNPISGHATLYWYQQILGQGPKLLIQFQNNGVVDDSQLPKDRFSAERLKGVDSTLKIQPAKLEDSAVYLCASSRPGGGTDTQYFGPGTRLTVL.

This clonotype showed up many times. This sequence joins TRBV7-9 and TRBJ1-1; D unresolved. V gave up 2 bases and J gave up 2 bases, with 6 bases separating them. CDR1 and CDR2 (germline): SEHNR, FQNEAQ (reference sequence). There are 13 residues in the CDR3. CDR3 DNA sequence: TGTGCCAGCAGCTTAATGGGAAACACTGAAGCTTTCTTT. As protein: CASSLMGNTEAFF.

In its sample, this clonotype was seen many times. V is TRBV12-5 and J is TRBJ1-5; D gene uncertain. The CDR3 covers 11 residues. Germline assignment: CDR1 LGHNT and CDR2 FRNRAP. With 1 base removed from V and 11 bases from J, the gap between germline ends came to 6 bases. The CDR3 spells CASGLEGTQHF. The CDR3 coding sequence is TGTGCTAGTGGTTTGGAGGGTACCCAGCATTTT. Full variable domain (missing parts from reference TRBV12-5 and TRBJ1-5): DARVTQTPRHKVTEMGQEVTMRCQPILGHNTVFWYRQTMMQGLELLAYFRNRAPLDDSGMPKDRFSAEMPDATLATLKIQPSEPRDSAVYFCASGLEGTQHFGDGTRLSIL.

This clonotype came up a few times. The V and J genes are TRBV29-1 and TRBJ2-1; D is undetermined. Deletions cut 0 bases from V and 0 bases from J, with 12 bases between. Germline CDR1 is SQVTM and CDR2 is ANQGSEA. This CDR3 is 16 amino acids long. CDR3 bases: TGCAGCGTTGAAGATCTTTATGTCAGCTCCTACAATGAGCAGTTCTTC. Protein product: CSVEDLYVSSYNEQFF.

The chain combines TRBV7-2 with TRBJ2-7, with D hard to call. Per germline, CDR1 SGHTA and CDR2 FQGNSA. The CDR3 covers 14 residues. Trimming left V 4 bases short and J 1 base short, with 11 bases between. In DNA, the CDR3 is TGTGCCAGCAGCTCTACCGGCCTTTCCTACGAGCAGTACTTC. It codes for CASSSTGLSYEQYF.

This clonotype was seen only a few times. The chain joins TRBV2 to TRBJ2-7; 11 bases are a match to TRBD1. The CDR3 extends over 14 amino acids. Germline loops: CDR1 SNHLY, CDR2 FYNNEI. J was trimmed by 2 bases and V by 9 bases; bases with no gene match: 6. Here the CDR3 DNA reads TGTGCCAGGGGACAGGGGGAAAACCCCTACGAGCAGTACTTC. Protein product: CARGQGENPYEQYF. Complete variable domain (other parts from reference TRBV2 and TRBJ2-7): EPEVTQTPSHQVTQMGQEVILRCVPISNHLYFYWYRQILGQKVEFLVSFYNNEISEKSEIFDDQFSVERPDGSNFTLKIRSTKLEDSAMYFCARGQGENPYEQYFGPGTRLTVT.

This clonotype was seen repeatedly, ten times or more. This chain uses TRBV7-8 with TRBJ1-3; D not certain. V dropped 5 bases and J dropped 0 bases, with 14 bases sitting between them. This CDR3 is 16 amino acids long. Looked up from germline, CDR1 is SGHVS and CDR2 is FQNEAQ. The chain's CDR3 is CASSVGGLSSGNTIYF. Written as DNA, the CDR3 is TGTGCCAGCAGCGTAGGCGGACTGAGCTCTGGAAACACCATATATTTT. Full variable domain (outside the CDR3, taken from reference TRBV7-8 and TRBJ1-3): GAGVSQSPRYKVAKRGQDVALRCDPISGHVSLFWYQQALGQGPEFLTYFQNEAQLDKSGLPSDRFFAERPEGSVSTLKIQRTQQEDSAVYLCASSVGGLSSGNTIYFGEGSWLTVV.